A single sample is the source of the 12 T cell receptor beta chains below, sequenced in a study of Graves' ophthalmopathy and Graves' hyperthyroidism. Amplified material comprised TCR beta CDR3 regions derived from RNA transcripts. Following a first-round RT-PCR that used HTBI primers, a second-round multiplex PCR was carried out. TCRdb reprocessed the multiplex PCR reads with MiXCR, giving one entry per CDR3 protein. The table shows over 40,000 distinct CDR3 sequences, with around 45% occurring only once. The sequenced sample consisted of peripheral blood. The receptors were gathered from an adult man with Graves' ophthalmopathy.

The chain has TRBV20-1 and TRBJ2-1, with 7 bases fitting TRBD2. The V gene's germline CDR1 is DFQATT and CDR2 SNEGSKA (reference sequence). Trimming cost V 0 bases and J 9 bases; bases outside gene matches: 2. The CDR3 runs to 12 residues. The CDR3 loop reads CSAREREFEQFF. CDR3 coding DNA: TGCAGTGCTAGAGAGCGGGAGTTTGAGCAGTTCTTC.

On this clonotype itself: This may stem from a read error, because a much larger clone lies one nucleotide away. The rearrangement links TRBV30 to TRBJ1-3; 8 nucleotides agree with TRBD1. The CDR3 consists of 13 residues. The germline CDR1 and CDR2 sequences are GTSNPN and SVGIG (reference sequence). The CDR3 DNA reads TGTGCCACGGACAGGGCGGGTGGAAACACCATATGTTTT. Its protein is CATDRAGGNTICF.

This chain joins TRBV29-1 and TRBJ1-4; TRBD1 is a possible D gene (6 bases). Trimming took off 7 bases at V and 4 bases at J, with 13 bases between the two ends. The germline V gene has CDR1 SQVTM and CDR2 ANQGSEA. There are 13 residues in the CDR3. CDR3 region: CSGLQGDNEKLFF. The DNA of the CDR3 is TGCAGCGGACTACAGGGTGATAATGAAAAACTGTTTTTT.

The rearrangement joins TRBV7-9 to TRBJ1-2; tentatively, D is TRBD1 (5 bases). CDR1 and CDR2 (germline): SEHNR, FQNEAQ (reference sequence). This CDR3 region has 14 residues. V lost 0 bases and J lost 8, with 13 bases in between. CDR3 in amino acids: CASSLAQGYRGYTF. As DNA, the CDR3 is TGTGCCAGCAGCTTAGCGCAGGGCTACCGAGGCTACACCTTC.

This sequence joins TRBV5-1 and TRBJ2-2, with 11 bases identical to TRBD2. Trimming cost V 4 bases and J 4 bases; bases outside gene matches: 3. The CDR3 spans 15 residues. Germline CDR1 reads SGHRS; CDR2 reads YFSETQ. The DNA of the CDR3 is TGCGCCAGCAGCCATACTAGCGGGAGCACCGGGGAGCTGTTTTTT. Amino acid sequence: CASSHTSGSTGELFF.

Many counts were recorded for this clonotype. The chain couples TRBV19 to TRBJ1-1; perhaps TRBD1 as D (5 bases). The CDR3 sequence is 15 residues long. V lost 7 bases and J 5 bases, leaving 20 bases between the germline ends. Germline CDR1 and CDR2: LNHDA and SQIVND (reference sequence). In DNA form, the CDR3 reads TGTGCCAGTACCCTGCTCCCCCGGGGCCAGACTGAAGCTTTCTTT. Amino acid sequence: CASTLLPRGQTEAFF.

This clonotype was counted between two and nine times. J is TRBJ1-1 and V is TRBV29-1; D might be TRBD1 (5 bases). This CDR3 has 13 amino acids. The V gene lost 7 bases and the J gene lost 1 base, with 13 bases spanning the gap. CDR1 is SQVTM and CDR2 is ANQGSEA in the germline V gene. In DNA, the CDR3 is TGCAGCGCACGATTCGGACAGAACACTGAAGCTTTCTTT. As protein: CSARFGQNTEAFF.

This clonotype was detected many times. The V and J genes are TRBV28 and TRBJ2-7, with a possible D match to TRBD2 (6 bases). The CDR3 is 14 amino acids. The germline V and J ends were trimmed by 6 bases and 0 bases, with 12 bases remaining between them. Germline values: CDR1 MDHEN, CDR2 SYDVKM. The CDR3 DNA sequence: TGTGCCAGCAGCTCGGGACTCCGCTCCTACGAGCAGTACTTC. This translates into CASSSGLRSYEQYF.

This clonotype was counted at least ten times. This may be a read error: a much more frequent sequence differs by one nucleotide. The CDR3 DNA reads as TGTGCCAGTAGTATCCCGGCCCTGAACACTGAAGCTTTCTTT. It yields the protein CASSIPALNTEAFF. The chain couples TRBV19 to TRBJ1-1; D is uncertain. V lost 3 bases and J 0 bases, leaving 8 bases between the germline ends. Germline V CDR1 and CDR2: LNHDA, SQIVND (reference sequence). This CDR3 contains 14 residues.

Turning to this clonotype: The germline gene is not matched at one end of the junction; a read error may be the cause. V is TRBV2 and J is TRBJ2-7; weak D call: TRBD1 (5 bases). The CDR3 has 18 amino acids. The germline CDR1 and CDR2 sequences are SNHLY and FYNNEI. CDR3: CASSPRSNSRARYYEQYF. CDR3 nucleotide sequence: TGTGCCAGCAGCCCCCGATCGAATTCCAGGGCGCGCTACTACGAACAGTACTTC.

This clonotype was detected many times. The rearrangement links TRBV11-2 to TRBJ2-1; 8 bases are shared with TRBD1. V was pared by 1 base and J by 7 bases, with 9 bases of the junction left unmatched. The CDR3 sequence is 16 residues long. Per germline, CDR1 SGHAT and CDR2 FQNNGV. Written as DNA, the CDR3 is TGTGCCAGCAGCTTAGCAGGGGGCGTCTTCGGGAATGAGCAGTTCTTC. Amino acid sequence: CASSLAGGVFGNEQFF.

On this clonotype: A read error may account for a junction end that differs from germline. This rearrangement joins TRBV13 to TRBJ2-2, with D tentatively TRBD2 (5 bases). The CDR3 runs to 13 residues. Germline V CDR1 and CDR2: PRHDT, FYEKMQ (reference sequence). The CDR3, as DNA: TGTGCCAGCAGCCGGGCGAACACCGGGGAGCCGTTTTTT. Translated: CASSRANTGEPFF.